The 19 T cell receptor beta chains listed next were all sequenced from one sample in a study of blood T cell repertoires in COVID-19. Sequencing used immunoSEQ multiplex PCR; TCRdb keeps in-frame clones, though not all of them. The sample contains a few hundred thousand clones, over 80% of which appear only once. Source material: peripheral blood. All receptors come from a woman between 50 and 59 years old with COVID-19, enrolled during active disease.

The rearrangement joins TRBV6-5 to TRBJ1-1; D remains ambiguous. This CDR3 is built from 13 residues. V was clipped by 7 bases and J by 0 bases, with 9 bases between them. Germline V gene lookup returns CDR1 MNHEY and CDR2 SVGAGI. CDR3 nucleotides: TGTGCCAGCATGGCTTCTTTGAACACTGAAGCTTTCTTT. It is translated as CASMASLNTEAFF.

J is TRBJ1-1 and V is TRBV25-1; TRBD1 agrees at 8 bases. Germline-derived CDR1 and CDR2 are MGHDK and SYGVNS. The length of the CDR3 is 13 residues. Unmatched junction bases numbered 3, after V lost 8 bases and J lost 1 base. This CDR3 reads CASVTGGNTEAFF. The DNA for the CDR3 is TGTGCCAGCGTTACAGGGGGGAACACTGAAGCTTTCTTT. The complete variable domain, with remaining parts taken from reference TRBV25-1 and TRBJ1-1, reads EADIYQTPRYLVIGTGKKITLECSQTMGHDKMYWYQQDPGMELHLIHYSYGVNSTEKGDLSSESTVSRIRTEHFPLTLESARPSHTSQYLCASVTGGNTEAFFGQGTRLTVV.

The chain links TRBV15 to TRBJ2-1, with 10 nucleotides matching TRBD2. Looked up from germline, CDR1 is LNHNV and CDR2 is YYDKDF (reference sequence). The CDR3 totals 18 residues. J gave up 1 base and V 0 bases, and 6 bases lay outside the gene matches. CDR3 in amino acids: CATSRDLQAGGSYNEQFF. In DNA form, the CDR3 reads TGTGCCACCAGCAGAGATTTACAAGCGGGAGGGTCCTACAATGAGCAGTTCTTC.

This chain joins TRBV6-5 and TRBJ2-7; TRBD2 aligns across 10 bases. The CDR3 covers 14 residues. Losses at the gene ends were 5 bases for V and 2 bases for J; bases not matched to a gene: 3. Per the germline V gene, CDR1 is MNHEY and CDR2 is SVGAGI. CDR3: CASSRTSGPYEQYF. The CDR3 DNA is TGTGCCAGCAGTCGGACTAGCGGCCCCTACGAGCAGTACTTC.

This chain connects TRBV5-1 to TRBJ1-1; tentatively, D is TRBD1 (6 bases). The V gene's germline CDR1 is SGHRS and CDR2 YFSETQ. The V end lost 5 bases, the J end lost 1 base, and 18 bases lay between the germline ends. The CDR3 extends over 16 amino acids. The CDR3 region is CASSPTGNEGNTEAFF. CDR3 in DNA: TGCGCCAGCAGTCCTACAGGGAACGAGGGGAACACTGAAGCTTTCTTT.

This sequence joins TRBV5-1 and TRBJ2-7; possibly TRBD1 for D (6 bases). Germline CDR1 SGHRS, CDR2 YFSETQ. The CDR3 spans 13 residues. V was cut by 4 bases and J by 4 bases, with 12 bases left in between. CDR3 protein: CASSRQQGYEQYF. The CDR3 DNA sequence: TGCGCCAGCAGCCGACAACAGGGTTACGAGCAGTACTTC.

In this sample, this clone turned up a few times. This chain joins TRBV9 and TRBJ1-6; 12 nucleotides align to TRBD1. Germline V CDR1 and CDR2: SGDLS, YYNGEE. This CDR3 is 14 amino acids long. The V and J ends lost 7 bases and 11 bases, in that order; junction bases with no gene match: 7. The CDR3 DNA is TGTGCCAGCGCGGGACAGGGGGCTCATGCACCCCTCCACTTT. Amino acid sequence: CASAGQGAHAPLHF.

V and J are TRBV15 and TRBJ2-1; no reliable D call. V was cut by 1 base and J by 9 bases, with 10 bases left in between. CDR3 length: 13 residues. Germline CDR1 reads LNHNV; CDR2 reads YYDKDF (reference sequence). This CDR3 is CATSRAYVVEQFF. The CDR3 DNA follows: TGTGCCACCAGCAGAGCGTATGTCGTTGAGCAGTTCTTC.

The rearrangement uses TRBV9 and TRBJ1-1; 7 bases map to TRBD1. Looked up from germline, CDR1 is SGDLS and CDR2 is YYNGEE. The CDR3 consists of 14 residues. V shed 4 bases and J 6 bases; nucleotides not matched to a gene: 9. CDR3 bases: TGTGCCAGCAGCCGCGGGCAGGGGGTCGCTGAAGCTTTCTTT. Protein sequence: CASSRGQGVAEAFF.

The table lists this clone with a few counts. The J gene is TRBJ2-1, the V gene TRBV7-2; no clear D. Trimming pared 5 bases from V and 3 bases from J, leaving 2 bases between. This CDR3 spans 11 amino acids. CDR1 and CDR2 from the germline V gene are SGHTA and FQGNSA. CDR3 in amino acids: CASSRYNEQFF. CDR3 DNA sequence: TGTGCCAGCAGCCGCTACAATGAGCAGTTCTTC.

The chain uses TRBV3-1 (or the pseudogene TRBV3-2) and TRBJ2-3, with D unclear. The V end lost 4 bases, the J end lost 0 bases, and 14 bases lay between the germline ends. CDR3 length equals 16 residues. Germline V gene data show CDR1 as LGHDT and CDR2 as YNNKEL (reference sequence). CDR3 residues: CASSLIRVSSTDTQYF. The CDR3 region has the DNA TGTGCCAGCAGCCTGATCCGGGTTTCCAGCACAGATACGCAGTATTTT.

The rearrangement joins TRBV18 to TRBJ2-1; the match to TRBD2 covers 13 bases. The CDR3 runs 17 residues. Germline V lookup: CDR1 KGHSH, CDR2 LQKENI. The junction had 3 bases not matched to a gene; V was cut back by 0 bases and J by 4 bases. Here the CDR3 DNA reads TGTGCCAGCTCACCACCGGGACTAGCGGGAACATACAATGAGCAGTTCTTC. As protein: CASSPPGLAGTYNEQFF.

This chain's CDR3 is CASSDLGIRTEAFF. In DNA form, the CDR3 reads TGTGCCAGCAGTGACCTGGGCATTCGGACTGAAGCTTTCTTT. The rearrangement uses TRBV25-1 and TRBJ1-1, with D unresolved. Germline V gene sequence: CDR1 MGHDK, CDR2 SYGVNS. Trimming removed 3 bases at V and 5 bases at J, with 13 bases between. The CDR3 runs to 14 residues.

The chain couples TRBV15 to TRBJ2-4; TRBD2 aligns across 11 bases. Germline V gene data show CDR1 as LNHNV and CDR2 as YYDKDF (reference sequence). The CDR3 is 15 residues long. Trimming removed 5 bases from V and 4 bases from J; junction bases left unmatched: 4. CDR3 nucleotide sequence: TGTGCCACCAGCGCCTGGACTAGCGGGAAAAACATTCAGTACTTC. The encoded protein is CATSAWTSGKNIQYF.

The chain carries TRBV11-3 and TRBJ2-1; 10 bases are a match to TRBD2. The J segment lost 2 bases and the V segment lost 5 bases, leaving 9 bases of the junction unmatched. The CDR3 consists of 17 residues. CDR1 is SGHNT, CDR2 YENEEA, per germline. Here the CDR3 reads CASSTSPSGRPYNEQFF. CDR3 sequence (DNA): TGTGCCAGCAGCACATCCCCTAGCGGGAGACCCTACAATGAGCAGTTCTTC.

The V gene is TRBV5-1, the J gene TRBJ2-3; the match to TRBD2 covers 7 bases. The CDR3 is made up of 17 amino acids. The germline CDR1 and CDR2 sequences are SGHRS and YFSETQ. J lost 0 bases, V lost 1 base, and 8 bases had no gene match. The CDR3 DNA reads TGCGCCAGCAGCTTGCAAGGTAGCGGGTATAGCACAGATACGCAGTATTTT. Amino acids: CASSLQGSGYSTDTQYF.

J is TRBJ1-1 and V is TRBV5-5, with D tentatively TRBD1 (5 bases). V was trimmed by 0 bases and J by 1 base, leaving 10 bases between them. This CDR3 has 15 residues. The germline V gene encodes CDR1 SGHKS and CDR2 YYEKEE (reference sequence). In nucleotides, the CDR3 is TGTGCCAGCAGCTTGGGGGGCACAGCGAACACTGAAGCTTTCTTT. Encoded protein: CASSLGGTANTEAFF.

The chain links TRBV5-1 to TRBJ2-4, with 11 nucleotides matching TRBD1. The CDR3 contains 14 residues. V was clipped by 2 bases and J by 6 bases; unmatched bases: 1. Germline values: CDR1 SGHRS, CDR2 YFSETQ. CDR3 nucleotide sequence: TGCGCCAGCAGCTTCGGGACAGGGGGAAACATTCAGTACTTC. Encoded protein: CASSFGTGGNIQYF.

This sequence joins TRBV20-1 and TRBJ1-1, with unresolved D. V was clipped by 3 bases and J by 9 bases, with 14 bases between them. The length of the CDR3 is 12 residues. Per germline, CDR1 DFQATT and CDR2 SNEGSKA (reference sequence). The CDR3 DNA reads TGCAGTGCTAGTTCTAGTGACCTACAAGCTTTCTTT. It translates to CSASSSDLQAFF.